Following are 15 T cell receptor beta chains from one sample sequenced in a study of regulatory T cells in long-lasting Graves disease (dated by TCRdb to the early 2020s). Receptor libraries were prepared by multiplex PCR. The run used an Illumina HiSeq 4000. TCR beta libraries were built with iRepertoire HTBI primers and Arm-PCR amplification of CDR3 regions. TCRdb reworked the public reads: Q25 trimming with fastp, MiXCR clone assembly, productive beta chains retained. Rows with one shared CDR3 protein collapse into an entry with the most common genes and DNA. This sample has about 470,000 distinct CDR3 sequences in its table, and less than 25% of those were observed once. Of the sample, 6.5% to 10% is held by the ten largest clones. The sample's time point label is to be understood as: persistent/refractory GD, antithyroid drugs over 5 years with positive TRAb. RNA was extracted from PBMCs in TRIzol for both TCR sequencing and RNA sequencing.

The specimen comprised peripheral blood mononuclear cells (PBMCs), sampled when the disease was refractory, from a patient treated with antithyroid drugs. The source is a female donor with Graves disease.

This chain connects TRBV11-2 to TRBJ2-2, with a weak D call TRBD2 (5 bases). This CDR3 region has 14 residues. Germline CDR1 SGHAT, CDR2 FQNNGV. The V end was cut by 1 base, the J end by 8 bases, with 11 bases between. CDR3 loop: CASSLGERAGELFF. Here the CDR3 DNA reads TGTGCCAGCAGCTTAGGAGAGAGGGCGGGGGAGCTGTTTTTT.

V gene TRBV20-1 combines with J gene TRBJ1-4; D unclear. The CDR3 consists of 13 residues. V was shortened by 3 bases and J by 14 bases, with 19 bases between the two germline ends. The germline V gene encodes CDR1 DFQATT and CDR2 SNEGSKA (reference sequence). The CDR3 bases are TGCAGTGCTAGCGGTTTTTCGGGTACAAGGCTGTTTTTT. It encodes CSASGFSGTRLFF.

This chain links TRBV6-2 or TRBV6-3 with TRBJ2-7, with 10 bases lining up with TRBD2. The CDR3 loop spans 17 amino acids. Germline CDR1 MNHEY, CDR2 SVGEGT. The junction had 13 bases not matched to a gene; V was cut back by 2 bases and J by 6 bases. The CDR3 region is CASSYKLAGNPPGEQYF. The CDR3 DNA reads as TGTGCCAGCAGTTACAAACTAGCGGGAAACCCCCCGGGCGAGCAGTACTTC.

CDR3 protein: CSAQSGGGIQETQYF. CDR3 bases: TGCAGCGCCCAGTCGGGCGGGGGGATCCAAGAGACCCAGTACTTC. The V and J genes are TRBV29-1 and TRBJ2-5; 8 bases are a match to TRBD2. Trimming took 7 bases from V and 1 from J; bases not matched to a gene: 11. This CDR3 region has 15 residues. Germline V lookup: CDR1 SQVTM, CDR2 ANQGSEA.

To note about this clonotype: One end of the junction fails to match germline, which may point to a read error. J is TRBJ2-5 and V is TRBV5-1; 9 positions agree with TRBD1. The CDR3 is made up of 15 amino acids. CDR1 and CDR2 from the germline V gene are SGHRS and YFSETQ. CDR3 in amino acids: CASSSVTGGQEIQYF. CDR3 bases: TGCGCCAGCAGCAGCGTTACAGGGGGCCAAGAGATCCAGTACTTC.

The chain links TRBV18 to TRBJ1-1; D not certain. The CDR3 extends over 15 amino acids. V was pared by 2 bases and J by 3 bases, with 13 bases between. Germline-derived CDR1 and CDR2 are KGHSH and LQKENI. Here the CDR3 reads CASSPIARRYTEAFF. CDR3 nucleotide sequence: TGTGCCAGCTCACCAATCGCCAGGAGATACACTGAAGCTTTCTTT.

This clonotype appeared once. The chain has TRBV28 and TRBJ2-3; D is uncertain. Trimming cost V 6 bases and J 4 bases, with 11 bases left between them. CDR1 is MDHEN and CDR2 is SYDVKM in the germline V gene. The CDR3 is made up of 13 amino acids. The CDR3 DNA reads as TGTGCCAGCAGCTCCCGAGACTCAGATACGCAGTATTTT. It codes for CASSSRDSDTQYF.

This clonotype was counted a few times. The CDR3 is CASSSTGGSVQETQYF. CDR3 coding DNA: TGCGCCAGCAGCTCGACAGGGGGCTCTGTCCAAGAGACCCAGTACTTC. The V call is TRBV5-1, the J call TRBJ2-5; 10 nucleotides line up with TRBD1. V shed 3 bases, J shed 1 base, and the junction held 6 bases outside the gene matches. Germline CDR1 is SGHRS and CDR2 is YFSETQ. The CDR3 totals 16 residues. The complete variable domain, with remaining parts taken from reference TRBV5-1 and TRBJ2-5, reads KAGVTQTPRYLIKTRGQQVTLSCSPISGHRSVSWYQQTPGQGLQFLFEYFSETQRNKGNFPGRFSGRQFSNSRSEMNVSTLELGDSALYLCASSSTGGSVQETQYFGPGTRLLVL.

This clonotype was picked up many times. The chain joins TRBV3-1 to TRBJ1-1; unclear D gene. Germline loops: CDR1 LGHDT, CDR2 YNNKEL (reference sequence). The CDR3 is 17 amino acids. V was trimmed by 0 bases and J by 2 bases, leaving 16 bases between them. As DNA, the CDR3 is TGTGCCAGCAGCCAAGATCAGTTGGGTGCATTCAACACTGAAGCTTTCTTT. Translating it yields CASSQDQLGAFNTEAFF.

The J gene is TRBJ1-4, the V gene TRBV5-1; D gene uncertain. This CDR3 has 14 residues. Germline V CDR1 and CDR2: SGHRS, YFSETQ. The V end was cut by 3 bases, the J end by 8 bases, with 14 bases between. The CDR3 sequence is CASSSGRAREKLFF. The CDR3 nucleotides read TGCGCCAGCAGCTCCGGACGGGCCCGCGAAAAACTGTTTTTT. Full variable domain (outside the CDR3, taken from reference TRBV5-1 and TRBJ1-4): KAGVTQTPRYLIKTRGQQVTLSCSPISGHRSVSWYQQTPGQGLQFLFEYFSETQRNKGNFPGRFSGRQFSNSRSEMNVSTLELGDSALYLCASSSGRAREKLFFGSGTQLSVL.

Ten or more counts support this clonotype. This chain uses TRBV9 with TRBJ1-1; D gene ambiguous. The CDR3 spans 14 residues. Per germline, CDR1 SGDLS and CDR2 YYNGEE. Trimming removed 3 bases at V and 3 bases at J, with 12 bases between. This chain's CDR3 is CASSAFVSDTEAFF. The CDR3 DNA follows: TGTGCCAGCAGCGCGTTTGTAAGCGACACTGAAGCTTTCTTT.

This clonotype was observed a handful of times. J is TRBJ2-7 and V is TRBV29-1, with 9 bases matching TRBD1. In germline, CDR1 is SQVTM, CDR2 ANQGSEA. After removal of 6 bases from V and 1 base from J, the junction contained 7 bases not matched to a gene. The CDR3 has 14 amino acids. CDR3 amino acids: CSVASGTGSYEQYF. The CDR3 DNA is TGCAGCGTGGCCTCGGGGACAGGGTCCTACGAGCAGTACTTC.

The chain joins TRBV19 to TRBJ2-2; D is perhaps TRBD2 (6 bases). This CDR3 has 15 residues. The V end lost 8 bases, the J end lost 3 bases, and 16 bases lay between the germline ends. Germline assignment: CDR1 LNHDA and CDR2 SQIVND (reference sequence). The chain's CDR3 is CASSQRAQYTGELFF. The DNA for the CDR3 is TGTGCCAGTTCCCAGCGGGCACAATACACCGGGGAGCTGTTTTTT.

This clonotype was counted many times. The J gene is TRBJ2-5, the V gene TRBV27; D ambiguous. The CDR3 length is 9 residues. The V end was cut by 6 bases, the J end by 4 bases, with 0 bases between. The germline CDR1 and CDR2 sequences are MNHEY and SMNVEV (reference sequence). The DNA of the CDR3 is TGTGCCAGCAGAGAGACCCAGTACTTC. Protein sequence: CASRETQYF.

In the case of this clonotype: A much larger clone differs by one base, so this may be a read error. The gene calls are TRBV10-3 and TRBJ1-2; weak D call: TRBD1 (5 bases). This CDR3 comprises 14 residues. Trimming left V 4 bases short and J 4 bases short, with 13 bases between. Germline V gene data show CDR1 as ENHRY and CDR2 as SYGVKD. The CDR3 sequence is CAISGAPGSYGYTF. Written as DNA, the CDR3 is TGTGCCATCAGTGGGGCCCCAGGGTCCTATGGCTACACCTTC.